This TCR beta chain was sequenced for a study of PD-1 blockade in classical Hodgkin lymphoma. The CDR3 sequence is 16 residues long. The germline gives CDR1 SNHLY, CDR2 FYNNEI. V lost 3 bases to trimming and J lost 2 bases, with 13 bases between them. Repertoires were generated with immunoSEQ multiplex PCR, while TCRdb's copy carries only in-frame clones and drops some. The sample shows around 40,000 clones, around four fifths of them seen only once. Brentuximab vedotin exposure varied, and every patient relapsed after autologous stem cell transplantation. Sequenced material: peripheral blood mononuclear cells (PBMCs), taken at baseline. The TCR comes from a human donor with classical Hodgkin lymphoma. The gene calls are TRBV2 and TRBJ2-2, with D possibly matching TRBD2 (5 bases). The CDR3 DNA follows: TGTGCCAGCAGTGAGTTTTGGACTTCCAACACCGGGGAGCTGTTTTTT. Its translation: CASSEFWTSNTGELFF.